This T cell receptor (beta chain) was profiled in a study of breast tumors, draining lymph nodes, adjacent tissues. Broader study findings: Luminal-like breast cancer showed significantly higher tumor–nontumor repertoire similarity than basal-like. Data only fit, rather than demonstrated, lymph node origin of most tumor T cells. Most tumor T cells seemingly derive from lymph node, then expand in tumor. Tumor TCR diversity was below lymph nodes but above nontumor tissue.

The CDR3 contains 13 residues. Germline V gene lookup returns CDR1 GTSNPN and CDR2 SVGIG (reference sequence). Via MiXCR, TCRdb re-called the multiplex PCR reads, giving one row per CDR3 protein. Of 250,000 or so distinct CDR3 sequences in the sample, 30% to 35% are singletons; the top ten hold approximately 1%. As regards this clonotype: Its cognate antigen is unknown. This may arise from a read error, as a much more abundant clone is one base away.

The lymph nodes were axillary draining lymph nodes from breast cancer patients. The sample was axillary lymph node tissue. The clonotype comes from a female donor with breast cancer. Some clones in this sample may be carry-over from other donors' samples. The chain employs TRBV30 and TRBJ2-3, with D possibly TRBD1 on 6 matching bases. CDR3 DNA: TGTGCCCGAGGGCTCAGGGGCACAGATGCGCAGTATTTT. As protein: CARGLRGTDAQYF.